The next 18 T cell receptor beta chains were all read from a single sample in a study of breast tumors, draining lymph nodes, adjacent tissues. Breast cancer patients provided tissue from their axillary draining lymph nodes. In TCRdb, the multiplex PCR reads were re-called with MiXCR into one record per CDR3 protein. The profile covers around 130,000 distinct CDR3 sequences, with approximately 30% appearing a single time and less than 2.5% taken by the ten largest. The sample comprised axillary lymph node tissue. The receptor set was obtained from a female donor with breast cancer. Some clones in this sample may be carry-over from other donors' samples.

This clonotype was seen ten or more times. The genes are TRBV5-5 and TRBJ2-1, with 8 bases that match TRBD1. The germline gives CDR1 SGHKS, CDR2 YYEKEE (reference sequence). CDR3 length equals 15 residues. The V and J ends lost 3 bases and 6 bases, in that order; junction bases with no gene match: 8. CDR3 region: CASSSRGRPVNEQFF. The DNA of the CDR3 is TGTGCCAGCAGCTCCAGGGGGCGCCCCGTCAATGAGCAGTTCTTC.

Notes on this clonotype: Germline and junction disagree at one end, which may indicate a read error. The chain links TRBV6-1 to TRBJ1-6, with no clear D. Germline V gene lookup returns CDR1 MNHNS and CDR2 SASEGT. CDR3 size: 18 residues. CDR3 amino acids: CASSQAFRETLYNSPLHF. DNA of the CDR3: TGTGCCAGCAGTCAAGCGTTCCGGGAGACATTATATAATTCGCCCCTCCACTTT.

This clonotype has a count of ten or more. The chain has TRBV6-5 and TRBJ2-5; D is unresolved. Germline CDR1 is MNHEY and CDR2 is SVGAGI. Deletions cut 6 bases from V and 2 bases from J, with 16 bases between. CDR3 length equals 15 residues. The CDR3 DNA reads TGTGCCAGCAGAACCCCGGCAGGAGCACAAGAGACCCAGTACTTC. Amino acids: CASRTPAGAQETQYF.

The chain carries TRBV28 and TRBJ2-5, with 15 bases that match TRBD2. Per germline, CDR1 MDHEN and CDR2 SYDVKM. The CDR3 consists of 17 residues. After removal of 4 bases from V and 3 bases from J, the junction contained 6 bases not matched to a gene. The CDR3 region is CASSSLWTSGGEETQYF. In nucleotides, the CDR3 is TGTGCCAGCAGTTCCCTCTGGACTAGCGGGGGGGAAGAGACCCAGTACTTC.

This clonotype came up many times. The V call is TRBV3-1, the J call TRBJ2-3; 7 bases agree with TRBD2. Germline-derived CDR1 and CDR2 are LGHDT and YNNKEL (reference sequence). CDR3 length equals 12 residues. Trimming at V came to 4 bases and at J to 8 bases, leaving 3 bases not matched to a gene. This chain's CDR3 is CASSPSGGTQYF. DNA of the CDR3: TGTGCCAGCAGCCCCTCGGGGGGTACGCAGTATTTT.

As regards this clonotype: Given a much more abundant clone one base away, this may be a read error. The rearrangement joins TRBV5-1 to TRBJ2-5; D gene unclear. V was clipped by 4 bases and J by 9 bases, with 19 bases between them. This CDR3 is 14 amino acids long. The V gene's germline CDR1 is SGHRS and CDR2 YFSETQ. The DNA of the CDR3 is TGCGCCAGCAGCCCTGACTCCTTGAGTGAGGCCCAGTACTTC. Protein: CASSPDSLSEAQYF.

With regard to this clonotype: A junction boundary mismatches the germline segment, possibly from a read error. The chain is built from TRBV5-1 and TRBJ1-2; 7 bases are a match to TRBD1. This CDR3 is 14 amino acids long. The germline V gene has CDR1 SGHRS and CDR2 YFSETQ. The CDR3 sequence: CTSSLGDSNYGYTF. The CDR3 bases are TGCACCAGCAGCCTGGGGGACAGCAACTACGGCTACACCTTC.

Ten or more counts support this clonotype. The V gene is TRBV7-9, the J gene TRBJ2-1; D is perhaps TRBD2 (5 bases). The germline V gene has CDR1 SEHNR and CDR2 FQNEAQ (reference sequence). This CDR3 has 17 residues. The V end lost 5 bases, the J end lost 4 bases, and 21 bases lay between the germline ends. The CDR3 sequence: CASSTNLGSLDYNEQFF. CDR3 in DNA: TGTGCCAGCAGCACAAACTTGGGGAGTTTGGATTACAATGAGCAGTTCTTC. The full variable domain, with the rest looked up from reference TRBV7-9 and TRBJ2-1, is DTGVSQNPRHKITKRGQNVTFRCDPISEHNRLYWYRQTLGQGPEFLTYFQNEAQLEKSRLLSDRFSAERPKGSFSTLEIQRTEQGDSAMYLCASSTNLGSLDYNEQFFGPGTRLTVL.

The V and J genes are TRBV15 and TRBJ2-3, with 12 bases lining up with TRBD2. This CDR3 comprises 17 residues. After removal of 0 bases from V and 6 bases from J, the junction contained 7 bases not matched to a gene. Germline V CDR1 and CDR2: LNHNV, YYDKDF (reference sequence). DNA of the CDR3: TGTGCCACCAGCAGAGATGGTGGGACTAGCGGGTCGGATACGCAGTATTTT. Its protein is CATSRDGGTSGSDTQYF.

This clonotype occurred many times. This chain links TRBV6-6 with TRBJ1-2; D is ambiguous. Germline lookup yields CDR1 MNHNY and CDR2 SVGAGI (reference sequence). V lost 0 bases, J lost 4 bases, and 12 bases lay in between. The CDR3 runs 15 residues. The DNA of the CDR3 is TGTGCCAGCAGTTACTCGAGTTTCGAAATCTATGGCTACACCTTC. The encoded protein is CASSYSSFEIYGYTF.

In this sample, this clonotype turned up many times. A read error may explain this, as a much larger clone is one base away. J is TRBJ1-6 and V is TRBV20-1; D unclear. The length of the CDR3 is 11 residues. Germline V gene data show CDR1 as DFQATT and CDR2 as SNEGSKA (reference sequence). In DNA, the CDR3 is TGCAGTGCGCGGTTGGGTTCACCCCTCCCCTTT. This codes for CSARLGSPLPF.

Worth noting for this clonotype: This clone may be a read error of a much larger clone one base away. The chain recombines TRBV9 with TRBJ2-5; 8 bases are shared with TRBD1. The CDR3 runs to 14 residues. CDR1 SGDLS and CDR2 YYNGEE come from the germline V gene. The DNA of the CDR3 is TGTGCCTGCAGCACTTCAGGGGGCGAAAAGACCCAGTCCTTC. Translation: CACSTSGGEKTQSF. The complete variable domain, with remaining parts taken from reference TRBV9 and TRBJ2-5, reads DSGVTQTPKHLITATGQRVTLRCSPRSGDLSVYWYQQSLDQGLQFLIQYYNGEERAKGNILERFSAQQFPDLHSELNLSSLELGDSALYFCACSTSGGEKTQSFGPGTRLLVL.

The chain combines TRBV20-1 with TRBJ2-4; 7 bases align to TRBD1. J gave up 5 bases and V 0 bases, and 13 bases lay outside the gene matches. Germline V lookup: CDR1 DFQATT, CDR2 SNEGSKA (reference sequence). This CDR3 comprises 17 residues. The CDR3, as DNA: TGCAGTGCTAGAGACCCTGCTGGACCGGGACAGCAAAACATTCAGTACTTC. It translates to CSARDPAGPGQQNIQYF.

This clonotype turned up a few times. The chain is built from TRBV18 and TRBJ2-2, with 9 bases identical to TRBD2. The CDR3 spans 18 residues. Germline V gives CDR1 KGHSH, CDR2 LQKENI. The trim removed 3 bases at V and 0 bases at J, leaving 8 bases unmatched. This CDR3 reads CASSPLPSGVTNTGELFF. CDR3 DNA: TGTGCCAGCTCACCCCTGCCTAGCGGGGTCACGAACACCGGGGAGCTGTTTTTT. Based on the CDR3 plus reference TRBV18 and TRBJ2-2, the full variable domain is NAGVMQNPRHLVRRRGQEARLRCSPMKGHSHVYWYRQLPEEGLKFMVYLQKENIIDESGMPKERFSAEFPKEGPSILRIQQVVRGDSAAYFCASSPLPSGVTNTGELFFGEGSRLTVL.

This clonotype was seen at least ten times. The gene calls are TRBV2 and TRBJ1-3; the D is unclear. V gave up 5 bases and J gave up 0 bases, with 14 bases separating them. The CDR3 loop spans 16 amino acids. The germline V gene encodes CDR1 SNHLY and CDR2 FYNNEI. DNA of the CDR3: TGTGCCAGCAGTTCCCATCGGCCGGACTCTGGAAACACCATATATTTT. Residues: CASSSHRPDSGNTIYF.

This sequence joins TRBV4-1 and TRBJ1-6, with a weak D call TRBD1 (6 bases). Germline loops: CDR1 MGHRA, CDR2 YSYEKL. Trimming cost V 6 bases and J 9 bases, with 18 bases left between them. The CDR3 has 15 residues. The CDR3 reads CASSLAPDSFSPLHF. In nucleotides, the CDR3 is TGCGCCAGCAGTCTAGCCCCGGACAGTTTTTCACCCCTCCACTTT.

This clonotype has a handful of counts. CDR3 residues: CASSQTSGGGTDTQYF. The CDR3 DNA reads as TGTGCCAGCAGCCAAACTAGCGGGGGGGGCACAGATACGCAGTATTTT. The chain recombines TRBV3-1 with TRBJ2-3, with TRBD2 matching 13 bases. J was trimmed by 1 base and V by 2 bases; bases with no gene match: 0. Germline lookup yields CDR1 LGHDT and CDR2 YNNKEL (reference sequence). CDR3 length equals 16 residues.

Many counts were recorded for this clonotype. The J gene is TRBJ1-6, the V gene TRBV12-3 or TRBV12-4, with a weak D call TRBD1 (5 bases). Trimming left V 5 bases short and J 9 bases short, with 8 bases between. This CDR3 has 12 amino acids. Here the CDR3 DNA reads TGTGCCAGCAGTACAAGGGGTTCACCCCTCCACTTT. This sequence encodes CASSTRGSPLHF.